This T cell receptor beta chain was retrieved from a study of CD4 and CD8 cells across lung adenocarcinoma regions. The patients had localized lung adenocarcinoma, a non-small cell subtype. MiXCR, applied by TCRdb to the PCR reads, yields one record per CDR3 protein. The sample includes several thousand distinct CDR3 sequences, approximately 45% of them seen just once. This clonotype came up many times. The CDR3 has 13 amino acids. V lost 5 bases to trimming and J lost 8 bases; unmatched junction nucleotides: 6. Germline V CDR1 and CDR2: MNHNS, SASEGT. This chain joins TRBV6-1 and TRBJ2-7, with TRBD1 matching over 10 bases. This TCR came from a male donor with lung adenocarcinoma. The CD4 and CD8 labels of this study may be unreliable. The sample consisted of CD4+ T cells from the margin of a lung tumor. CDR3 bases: TGTGCCAGCAGTACCCGGACAGGGGGTAAGCAGTACTTC. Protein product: CASSTRTGGKQYF.